The 8 T cell receptor beta chains in this list originate from one sample, sequenced in a study of T-cell reconstitution after alpha-beta-depleted transplantation in children. Molecular barcoding with unique molecular identifiers was used for the TCRbeta library. Using its own MiXCR run on the PCR reads, TCRdb lists one record per CDR3 protein. This sample has 780,000 or so distinct CDR3 sequences, with roughly 15% found just once. The sample in question was PBMCs, mostly from graft donor cells, obtained 360 days after TCRalphabeta/CD19-depleted stem cell transplant. The origin of the receptors is a male patient younger than 18 who had a stem cell transplant for acute lymphoblastic leukemia, so the T cells may come from the graft donor.

This chain links TRBV18 with TRBJ1-1; the D is unclear. This CDR3 is built from 13 residues. Germline V gives CDR1 KGHSH, CDR2 LQKENI. Trimming took 1 base from V and 5 from J, leaving 8 bases between them. In DNA, the CDR3 is TGTGCCAGCTCACCACGAGGGAGGACTGAAGCTTTCTTT. Its protein product is CASSPRGRTEAFF.

This clonotype was found many times. This chain uses TRBV9 with TRBJ2-6, with D possibly called TRBD1 or TRBD2 (5 bases each). There are 15 residues in the CDR3. V was pared by 4 bases and J by 2 bases, with 10 bases between. The V gene's germline CDR1 is SGDLS and CDR2 YYNGEE. CDR3 region: CASSPQGAGANVLTF. The CDR3, as DNA: TGTGCCAGCAGCCCCCAGGGAGCTGGGGCCAACGTCCTGACTTTC.

At least ten counts were recorded for this clonotype. The CDR3 region is CATSDLGGPNTGELFF. The CDR3 DNA follows: TGTGCCACCAGTGATTTGGGGGGACCTAACACCGGGGAGCTGTTTTTT. The chain has TRBV24-1 and TRBJ2-2; possibly TRBD1 or TRBD2 for D (5 bases each). The CDR3 consists of 16 residues. Per the germline V gene, CDR1 is KGHDR and CDR2 is SFDVKD. With 0 bases removed from V and 2 bases from J, the gap between germline ends came to 9 bases.

This clonotype has just a few counts. This chain uses TRBV20-1 with TRBJ2-5; TRBD1 matches at 7 bases. The CDR3 loop spans 14 amino acids. J was trimmed by 1 base and V by 1 base; bases with no gene match: 3. Germline-derived CDR1 and CDR2 are DFQATT and SNEGSKA (reference sequence). The CDR3 nucleotides are TGCAGTGCTAGAGCGGGACAGTTCCAAGAGACCCAGTACTTC. Its translation is CSARAGQFQETQYF.

In this sample, this clonotype turned up a few times. The chain combines TRBV20-1 with TRBJ1-5; D call uncertain. V dropped 1 base and J dropped 5 bases, with 6 bases sitting between them. The germline V gene encodes CDR1 DFQATT and CDR2 SNEGSKA (reference sequence). The length of the CDR3 is 12 residues. CDR3 sequence: CSARVSHQPQHF. CDR3 nucleotide sequence: TGCAGTGCTAGAGTTTCTCATCAGCCCCAGCATTTT.

This chain uses TRBV4-2 with TRBJ2-2; no clear D. Germline lookup yields CDR1 LGHNA and CDR2 YNFKEQ. This CDR3 is 16 amino acids long. With 5 bases removed from V and 4 bases from J, the gap between germline ends came to 17 bases. The CDR3 DNA sequence: TGTGCCAGCAGCGGAGTGGGCGCACAGTTCACCGGGGAGCTGTTTTTT. Its protein is CASSGVGAQFTGELFF.

This clonotype appeared many times. CDR3 residues: CASSPDQGSYEQYF. For the CDR3, the DNA is TGTGCCAGCAGCCCGGACCAAGGAAGCTACGAGCAGTACTTC. V is TRBV5-6 and J is TRBJ2-7; no definite D call. The CDR3 is 14 residues long. CDR1 and CDR2 from the germline V gene are SGHDT and YYEEEE. Deletions cut 4 bases from V and 3 bases from J, with 14 bases between.

V is TRBV5-1 and J is TRBJ2-5; D might be TRBD2 (6 bases). Deletions cut 5 bases from V and 5 bases from J, with 19 bases between. CDR3 length: 15 amino acids. Germline assignment: CDR1 SGHRS and CDR2 YFSETQ. This CDR3 reads CASSPPSDGGETQYF. The CDR3 coding sequence is TGCGCCAGCAGTCCTCCTAGCGACGGTGGGGAGACCCAGTACTTC.